This TCR beta chain was retrieved from a study of blood T cell repertoires in COVID-19. Turning to the study itself: Specimens from acute and convalescent COVID-19 originated in the United States, Italy and Spain.

Germline-derived CDR1 and CDR2 are SGHRS and YFSETQ. The V segment lost 4 bases and the J segment 3 bases; nucleotides outside the gene matches: 9. This CDR3 comprises 16 residues. In the original workflow: Researchers report that nucleated cell counts were estimated from reference gene primer amplification. The assay was immunoSEQ multiplex PCR, and TCRdb's table has in-frame clones only and misses some. V and J calls and clone size are copied from that table; D and trimming were computed from the DNA. The sample lists over 100,000 clones; 84% were seen once. Sequenced material: peripheral blood. The chain couples TRBV5-1 to TRBJ2-1; 8 bases fit TRBD1. The sequence was collected from a man in his sixties with acute or convalescent COVID-19. CDR3 residues: CASSLGTGRVYNEQFF. The CDR3 nucleotides are TGCGCCAGCAGCCTTGGGACAGGCCGCGTCTACAATGAGCAGTTCTTC.